Listed below are T cell receptor beta chains from one sample, sequenced in a study of cytomegalovirus exposure and HLA in healthy donors. Using immunoSEQ multiplex PCR, the repertoire was profiled, and TCRdb retains in-frame clones only, with some absent. Among 55,000 to 65,000 clones listed, approximately 80% were seen once. Sequencing used PBMCs. These receptors came from a male donor in good health and CMV-seronegative. Each CDR3 is given without its conserved first and last residue.

j_gene,v_gene,CDR3aa
TRBJ2-3,TRBV4-3,ASSQGYRITDTQY
TRBJ2-7,TRBV7-2,ASSLKGSEQY
TRBJ2-7,TRBV5-6,ASSSGTDTPFSYEQY
TRBJ1-1,TRBV6-1,ASSDRARGNTEAF
TRBJ1-2,TRBV19,ASSSNRGNGYT
TRBJ2-7,TRBV4-1,ASSPLSGSSYEQY
TRBJ2-3,TRBV29-1,SLKRGVNPSTDTQY
TRBJ1-5,TRBV19,ASSLRGDSNQPQH
TRBJ2-6,TRBV7-9,ASSFSTQAGANVLT
TRBJ2-7,TRBV7-2,ASSLVAGSYEQY
TRBJ2-5,TRBV7-2,ASSLVWRGAWETQY
TRBJ2-5,TRBV7-2,ASSLGGPQETQY
TRBJ2-7,TRBV5-4,ASSPGLPEQY
TRBJ1-1,TRBV6-1,ASSVERGETEAF
TRBJ1-3,TRBV27,ASRTDTSGNTIY
TRBJ1-5,TRBV11-3,ASSLAGPDSNQPQH
TRBJ1-2,TRBV4-2,ASSHSYGYT
TRBJ2-7,TRBV7-2,ASSAVDRGPDEQY
TRBJ2-7,TRBV7-2,ASSSRLAGGPYEQY
TRBJ1-1,TRBV10-3,AISLQGADTEAF
TRBJ1-2,TRBV19,ASRPRDSYGYT
TRBJ1-2,TRBV5-1,ASSLTGGAVYGYT
TRBJ1-1,TRBV19,ASSFEGNTEAF
TRBJ2-5,TRBV7-6,ASSLGQQETQY
TRBJ2-6,TRBV7-2,ASSPDSVVLSGANVLT
TRBJ2-7,TRBV11-1,ASSRVDRGYEQY
TRBJ2-3,TRBV30,AWSSGAADTQY